This T cell receptor (beta chain) was sequenced during a study of T cell repertoires in cytomegalovirus infection. Study context: An indication of both CMV infection and matching HLA type came from public TCR beta signatures.

This clonotype came up a few times. Its target is unknown. Per the germline V gene, CDR1 is SGHNT and CDR2 is YYREEE (reference sequence). The junction had 11 bases not matched to a gene; V was cut back by 1 base and J by 6 bases. The CDR3 contains 17 residues. Broader study findings: Within the response measured ex vivo, HLA-C-restricted CMV-specific TCR beta clonotypes were dominant. People with CMV and the relevant HLA were identified by cumulative public TCR beta family frequency.

TCRdb reanalysed the reads using MiXCR and keeps one entry per CDR3 protein. The sample consists of 600,000 to 800,000 distinct CDR3 sequences, 24% of them appearing once. Sequenced: CD8+ T cells from PBMCs. The TCR originated in a human donor in good health (CMV status not recorded). Some clones in this sample may be carry-over from other donors' samples. This chain connects TRBV5-4 to TRBJ2-2, with TRBD1 matching over 8 bases. DNA for the CDR3: TGTGCCAGCAGCTTGCTTCTAGGACAGGGTATCCCCGGGGAGCTGTTTTTT. It encodes CASSLLLGQGIPGELFF.